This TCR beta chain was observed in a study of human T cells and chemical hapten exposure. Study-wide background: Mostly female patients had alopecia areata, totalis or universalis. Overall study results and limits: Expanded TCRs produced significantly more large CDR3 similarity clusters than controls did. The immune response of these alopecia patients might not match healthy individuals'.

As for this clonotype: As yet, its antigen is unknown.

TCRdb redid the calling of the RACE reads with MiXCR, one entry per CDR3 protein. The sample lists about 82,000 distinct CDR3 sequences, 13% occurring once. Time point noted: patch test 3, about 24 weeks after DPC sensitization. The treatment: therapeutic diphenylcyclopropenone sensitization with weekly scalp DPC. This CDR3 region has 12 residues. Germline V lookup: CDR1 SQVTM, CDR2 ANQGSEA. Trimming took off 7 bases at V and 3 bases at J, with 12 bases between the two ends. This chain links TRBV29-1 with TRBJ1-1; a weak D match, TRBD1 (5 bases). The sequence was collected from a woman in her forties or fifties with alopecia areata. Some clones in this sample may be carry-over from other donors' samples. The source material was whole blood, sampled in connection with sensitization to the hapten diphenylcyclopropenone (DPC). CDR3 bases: TGCAGCGCGGGGACGCCGGACACTGAAGCTTTCTTT. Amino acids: CSAGTPDTEAFF.